Each of the 2 T cell receptor beta chains below was sequenced from the same sample in a study of control samples from healthy donors and cancer patients (dated by TCRdb to 2020 to 2022). Library creation used the immunoSEQ multiplex PCR assay. TCRdb's version of the immuneACCESS table is confined to in-frame rearrangements and falls short of the full clone set. An unresolved V gene accounts for under half of the shortfall where checked; the remainder is of unknown origin. Counted in this sample were 100,000 to 150,000 clones; almost 95% of them appeared once. The top ten hold just under 0.6% of the sample. Input material: PBMCs. Receptor source: an elderly man with head and neck cancer.

This clone has just a few counts. V usage is TRBV6-5 and J usage is TRBJ2-3, with 8 bases aligning to TRBD2. The V segment lost 2 bases and the J segment 5 bases; nucleotides outside the gene matches: 6. Germline V gene lookup returns CDR1 MNHEY and CDR2 SVGAGI. This CDR3 spans 15 amino acids. CDR3: CASSYDGRAQDTQYF. CDR3 nucleotide sequence: TGTGCCAGCAGTTACGACGGGAGGGCCCAAGATACGCAGTATTTT.

The chain carries TRBV10-3 and TRBJ1-1; maybe TRBD1 (6 bases). Trimming removed 6 bases at V and 4 bases at J, with 15 bases between. Germline V gene data show CDR1 as ENHRY and CDR2 as SYGVKD. The CDR3 contains 14 residues. The CDR3 region is CAIRGASARTEAFF. DNA for the CDR3: TGTGCCATCAGGGGGGCGTCAGCGCGCACTGAAGCTTTCTTT.